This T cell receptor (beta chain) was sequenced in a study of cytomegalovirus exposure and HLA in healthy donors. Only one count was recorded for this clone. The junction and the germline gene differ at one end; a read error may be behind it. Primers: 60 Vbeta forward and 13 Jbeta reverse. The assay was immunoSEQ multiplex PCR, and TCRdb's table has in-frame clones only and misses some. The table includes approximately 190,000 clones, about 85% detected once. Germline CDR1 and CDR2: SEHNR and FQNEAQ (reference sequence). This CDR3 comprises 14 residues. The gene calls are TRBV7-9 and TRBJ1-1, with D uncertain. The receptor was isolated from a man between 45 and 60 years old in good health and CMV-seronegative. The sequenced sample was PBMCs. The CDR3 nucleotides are TGTTCCAGCAGCTTATTGGAGTTGAACACTGAAGCTTTCTTT. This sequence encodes CSSSLLELNTEAFF.